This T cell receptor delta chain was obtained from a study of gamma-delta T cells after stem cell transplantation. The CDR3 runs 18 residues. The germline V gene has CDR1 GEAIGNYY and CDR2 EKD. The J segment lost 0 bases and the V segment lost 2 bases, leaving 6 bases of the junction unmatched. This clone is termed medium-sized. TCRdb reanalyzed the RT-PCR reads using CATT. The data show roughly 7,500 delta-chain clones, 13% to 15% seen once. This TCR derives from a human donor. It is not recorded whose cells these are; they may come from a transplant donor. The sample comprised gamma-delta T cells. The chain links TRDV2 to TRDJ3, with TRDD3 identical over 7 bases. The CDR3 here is CACDSLGVRSWDTRQMFF. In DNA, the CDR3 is TGTGCCTGTGACAGCCTGGGGGTCCGCTCCTGGGACACCCGACAGATGTTTTTC.